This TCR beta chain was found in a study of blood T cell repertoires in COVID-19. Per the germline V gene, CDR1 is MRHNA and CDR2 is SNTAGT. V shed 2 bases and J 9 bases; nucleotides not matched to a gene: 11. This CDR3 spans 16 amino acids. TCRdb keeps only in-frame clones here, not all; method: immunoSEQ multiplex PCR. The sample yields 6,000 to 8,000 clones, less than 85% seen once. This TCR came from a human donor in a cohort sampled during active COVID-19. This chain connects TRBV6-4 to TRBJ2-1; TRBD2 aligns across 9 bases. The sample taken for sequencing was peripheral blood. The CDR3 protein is CASSDVGGGAFGEQFF. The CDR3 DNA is TGTGCCAGCAGTGACGTTGGCGGGGGGGCCTTCGGTGAGCAGTTCTTC.